Following are 11 T cell receptor beta chains from one sample sequenced in a study of T cell repertoires in cytomegalovirus infection. TCRdb processed the reads anew with MiXCR; each CDR3 protein has one entry. The sample consists of approximately 550,000 distinct CDR3 sequences, 15% to 20% of them appearing once. The sequenced sample was CD8+ T cells from PBMCs. These receptors all stem from a human donor in good health (CMV status not recorded). Some clones in this sample may be carry-over from other donors' samples.

This clonotype was detected many times. This chain uses TRBV11-3 with TRBJ2-2; D call uncertain. Germline CDR1 is SGHNT and CDR2 is YENEEA. V was pared by 1 base and J by 2 bases, with 17 bases between. The CDR3 is made up of 18 amino acids. CDR3 protein: CASSLVVIEGLNTGELFF. CDR3 nucleotide sequence: TGTGCCAGCAGCTTAGTAGTGATCGAAGGGCTCAACACCGGGGAGCTGTTTTTT.

The rearrangement links TRBV9 to TRBJ1-6; TRBD1 might be the D (6 bases). Trimming stripped 3 bases from V and 7 bases from J, with 17 bases between. Germline loops: CDR1 SGDLS, CDR2 YYNGEE. This CDR3 is 16 amino acids long. CDR3 nucleotides: TGTGCCAGCAGCGCAGACCTAACAGGGTTCAATTCACCCCTCCACTTT. This encodes CASSADLTGFNSPLHF.

This clonotype was counted a few times. The chain uses TRBV28 and TRBJ1-3; tentatively, D is TRBD1 (5 bases). CDR1 is MDHEN, CDR2 SYDVKM, per germline. The CDR3 runs 13 residues. Trimming removed 6 bases at V and 4 bases at J, with 10 bases between. CDR3 in amino acids: CASRGHAGNTIYF. The DNA for the CDR3 is TGTGCCAGCAGAGGACATGCGGGAAACACCATATATTTT.

The chain has TRBV3-1 and TRBJ1-2; unclear D gene. The ends were cut back, 2 bases at V and 4 bases at J, with 11 bases in the middle. The CDR3 runs to 14 residues. In germline, CDR1 is LGHDT, CDR2 YNNKEL (reference sequence). The CDR3 nucleotides are TGTGCCAGCAGCCAAAAACAATTCGGCTATGGCTACACCTTC. Its translation is CASSQKQFGYGYTF. The full variable domain, with the rest looked up from reference TRBV3-1 and TRBJ1-2, is DTAVSQTPKYLVTQMGNDKSIKCEQNLGHDTMYWYKQDSKKFLKIMFSYNNKELIINETVPNRFSPKSPDKAHLNLHINSLELGDSAVYFCASSQKQFGYGYTFGSGTRLTVV.

This clonotype was detected ten times or more. The V gene is TRBV4-1, the J gene TRBJ2-1, with 7 bases matching TRBD2. CDR3 length: 17 residues. The germline V gene has CDR1 MGHRA and CDR2 YSYEKL. The trim removed 4 bases at V and 2 bases at J, leaving 11 bases unmatched. The CDR3, as DNA: TGCGCCAGCAGCCGGGAGCTAGCGGCCGACCCCTACAATGAGCAGTTCTTC. This codes for CASSRELAADPYNEQFF.

There are many counts of this clonotype. V gene TRBV7-9 combines with J gene TRBJ2-3; 7 bases agree with TRBD2. Germline CDR1 and CDR2: SEHNR and FQNEAQ (reference sequence). The J segment lost 2 bases and the V segment lost 3 bases, leaving 5 bases of the junction unmatched. CDR3 size: 15 residues. The DNA of the CDR3 is TGTGCCAGCAGCTTCGCGGGAGTGGACACAGATACGCAGTATTTT. Its translation is CASSFAGVDTDTQYF.

The CDR3 coding sequence is TGTGCCAGCAGCCAAGAGTTGACAGGGATTCAGTACTTC. Translating it yields CASSQELTGIQYF. The genes are TRBV4-2 and TRBJ2-7; 7 bases match TRBD1. V trimming: 0 bases; J trimming: 10 bases; junction bases outside the gene matches: 6. Germline CDR1 is LGHNA and CDR2 is YNFKEQ. There are 13 residues in the CDR3.

In its sample, this clonotype was seen many times. This chain connects TRBV11-2 to TRBJ1-4; 8 bases agree with TRBD1. This CDR3 has 15 amino acids. The V and J ends lost 3 bases and 7 bases, in that order; junction bases with no gene match: 7. Germline CDR1 reads SGHAT; CDR2 reads FQNNGV. The CDR3 reads CASSFPDREGEKLFF. CDR3 DNA sequence: TGTGCCAGCAGCTTCCCGGACAGGGAGGGTGAAAAACTGTTTTTT.

The chain is built from TRBV19 and TRBJ2-7, with D maybe TRBD1 (5 bases). This CDR3 is built from 14 residues. V was pared by 2 bases and J by 2 bases, with 10 bases between. Per germline, CDR1 LNHDA and CDR2 SQIVND (reference sequence). The CDR3 here is CASSIYGATYEQYF. CDR3 coding DNA: TGTGCCAGTAGTATATATGGGGCGACCTACGAGCAGTACTTC.

This clonotype was counted many times. Here the CDR3 reads CASSLPSDRKPGNTIYF. In DNA form, the CDR3 reads TGTGCCAGCAGCTTACCCTCTGACAGGAAACCTGGAAACACCATATATTTT. V usage is TRBV7-9 and J usage is TRBJ1-3; maybe TRBD1 (6 bases). The germline V gene has CDR1 SEHNR and CDR2 FQNEAQ (reference sequence). The CDR3 loop spans 17 amino acids. The V gene lost 2 bases and the J gene lost 2 bases, with 16 bases spanning the gap.

This clonotype was seen many times. V gene TRBV6-6 combines with J gene TRBJ2-5; D remains unclear. CDR1 MNHNY and CDR2 SVGAGI come from the germline V gene (reference sequence). Trimming left V 2 bases short and J 2 bases short, with 6 bases between. The CDR3 runs to 13 residues. The CDR3 nucleotides are TGTGCCAGCAGTTACGCCCCACAAGAGACCCAGTACTTC. It translates to CASSYAPQETQYF.